This T cell receptor beta chain was profiled in a study of blood T cell repertoires in COVID-19. In the study overall: Material from acute and convalescent COVID-19 was sourced from the United States, Italy and Spain.

V lost 5 bases to trimming and J lost 1 base, with 12 bases between them. This CDR3 has 16 amino acids. CDR1 and CDR2 (germline): MNHNY, SVGAGI (reference sequence). Authors' data handling: Reference gene primers were amplified, and this amplification served to estimate nucleated cell counts. Sequencing was performed with immunoSEQ multiplex PCR; in TCRdb, only in-frame clones are kept and a portion is missing. The V and J calls and clone size come from that table; D and trimming were worked out from the DNA. This table holds hundreds of thousands of clones, around 90% found once. The sequence came from a man in his late teens or twenties with active or convalescent COVID-19. The V gene is TRBV6-6, the J gene TRBJ2-6; weak D call: TRBD2 (5 bases). Source material: peripheral blood. The CDR3 is CASSPRRGSGANVLTF. The CDR3 DNA sequence: TGTGCCAGCAGTCCACGGCGAGGGTCTGGGGCCAACGTCCTGACTTTC.